Following are 23 T cell receptor beta chains from one sample sequenced in a study of blood T cell repertoires in COVID-19. Method: immunoSEQ multiplex PCR; TCRdb's copy keeps in-frame clones and lacks some. The sample carries about 250,000 clones, 70% to 90% recorded once. Sequenced sample: peripheral blood. Receptors originate from a man younger than 35 with active or convalescent COVID-19.

The chain joins TRBV9 to TRBJ1-2; 9 bases are a match to TRBD1. CDR1 is SGDLS, CDR2 YYNGEE, per germline. The trim removed 3 bases at V and 2 bases at J, leaving 17 bases unmatched. The CDR3 is made up of 19 amino acids. The DNA of the CDR3 is TGTGCCAGCAGCGCCCCCCGTGGGGGGACAGGGCCTTACAACTATGGCTACACCTTC. It codes for CASSAPRGGTGPYNYGYTF.

The rearrangement uses TRBV4-3 and TRBJ1-2; D is unclear. This CDR3 region has 15 residues. Germline assignment: CDR1 LGHNA and CDR2 YSLEER. V was cut by 5 bases and J by 4 bases, with 17 bases left in between. CDR3 protein: CASSTVEGGIYGYTF. The CDR3 nucleotides read TGCGCCAGCAGCACTGTAGAGGGTGGCATCTATGGCTACACCTTC.

This sequence joins TRBV18 and TRBJ2-7; D perhaps matches TRBD1 (5 bases). Germline V CDR1 and CDR2: KGHSH, LQKENI. V was pared by 3 bases and J by 5 bases, with 17 bases between. The CDR3 is 15 residues long. The CDR3 DNA sequence: TGTGCCAGCTCACCTGCGAGGACAAAATCCCACGAGCAGTACTTC. Residues: CASSPARTKSHEQYF.

The chain employs TRBV28 and TRBJ2-3, with 13 positions matching TRBD2. The trim removed 4 bases at V and 3 bases at J, leaving 10 bases unmatched. The CDR3 consists of 18 residues. The germline gives CDR1 MDHEN, CDR2 SYDVKM. The CDR3 region has the DNA TGTGCCAGCAGTTCCATTTGGACTAGCGGGAGTAGAACAGATACGCAGTATTTT. Amino acid sequence: CASSSIWTSGSRTDTQYF.

The table lists this clone with a count of one. Here the CDR3 DNA reads TGTGCTAGTGGTGGGGACAGGGCTGCGACTGAAGCTTTCTTT. Translation: CASGGDRAATEAFF. The J gene is TRBJ1-1, the V gene TRBV12-5; 9 positions agree with TRBD1. V was clipped by 5 bases and J by 5 bases; unmatched bases: 6. The CDR3 consists of 14 residues. Germline V lookup: CDR1 LGHNT, CDR2 FRNRAP.

V and J are TRBV10-3 and TRBJ2-5; 15 nucleotides align to TRBD2. The V gene end was trimmed by 8 bases and the J gene end by 1 base; junction bases not matched to a gene: 2. The CDR3 has 15 residues. Per the germline V gene, CDR1 is ENHRY and CDR2 is SYGVKD. The CDR3 loop is CAIGTSGRPQETQYF. The CDR3 coding sequence is TGTGCCATCGGGACTAGCGGGAGGCCCCAAGAGACCCAGTACTTC.

V gene TRBV3-1 (or the pseudogene TRBV3-2) combines with J gene TRBJ1-2; TRBD1 matches at 7 bases. CDR3 size: 15 residues. V shed 4 bases, J shed 4 bases, and the junction held 9 bases outside the gene matches. Germline V gives CDR1 LGHDT, CDR2 YNNKEL (reference sequence). This CDR3 reads CASSPATRDSYGYTF. For the CDR3, the DNA is TGTGCCAGCAGCCCAGCAACCAGGGACAGCTATGGCTACACCTTC.

The chain recombines TRBV18 with TRBJ2-5; D unclear. The CDR3 is made up of 15 amino acids. The V end was cut by 2 bases, the J end by 1 base, with 11 bases between. The germline V gene has CDR1 KGHSH and CDR2 LQKENI. The CDR3 coding sequence is TGTGCCAGCTCACCAGCAGGTGGAACCCAAGAGACCCAGTACTTC. Translation: CASSPAGGTQETQYF.

The chain has TRBV7-2 and TRBJ1-5; D unresolved. This CDR3 comprises 16 residues. V was pared by 5 bases and J by 4 bases, with 18 bases between. Germline values: CDR1 SGHTA, CDR2 FQGNSA. CDR3 residues: CASSPYGGSGNQPQHF. CDR3 in DNA: TGTGCCAGCAGCCCCTACGGCGGATCGGGAAATCAGCCCCAGCATTTT.

The gene calls are TRBV9 and TRBJ1-3; 8 positions agree with TRBD1. V lost 3 bases, J lost 1 base, and 9 bases stayed unmatched. In germline, CDR1 is SGDLS, CDR2 YYNGEE. The CDR3 covers 17 residues. The CDR3 nucleotides read TGTGCCAGCAGCGAAACCGGACAGGGAGCTTCTGGAAACACCATATATTTT. It yields the protein CASSETGQGASGNTIYF.

The chain combines TRBV5-5 with TRBJ2-7; no definite D call. CDR1 and CDR2 from the germline V gene are SGHKS and YYEKEE (reference sequence). The length of the CDR3 is 15 residues. Trimming shortened V by 3 bases and J by 2 bases, and 15 bases separated the two germline ends. CDR3 sequence reads: CASSWVSQWAYEQYF. CDR3 sequence (DNA): TGTGCCAGCAGCTGGGTTTCACAGTGGGCCTACGAGCAGTACTTC.

This clone appeared a single time. The chain is built from TRBV5-1 and TRBJ2-1; 7 bases are a match to TRBD1. The trim removed 5 bases at V and 6 bases at J, leaving 11 bases unmatched. The CDR3 loop spans 15 amino acids. Looked up from germline, CDR1 is SGHRS and CDR2 is YFSETQ. The CDR3 reads CASSYRQGRLNEQFF. DNA for the CDR3: TGCGCCAGCAGTTATCGACAGGGAAGGCTCAATGAGCAGTTCTTC.

The chain is built from TRBV18 and TRBJ2-1; 12 nucleotides align to TRBD2. The CDR3 covers 15 residues. V lost 3 bases, J lost 10 bases, and 7 bases stayed unmatched. The germline gives CDR1 KGHSH, CDR2 LQKENI. The CDR3 protein is CASSPVLAGGSEQFF. As DNA, the CDR3 is TGTGCCAGCTCACCGGTCCTAGCGGGAGGGTCGGAGCAGTTCTTC.

The J gene is TRBJ1-1, the V gene TRBV9; D perhaps matches TRBD1 (5 bases). CDR3 length: 16 amino acids. Trimming took off 0 bases at V and 4 bases at J, with 16 bases between the two ends. Germline V gene sequence: CDR1 SGDLS, CDR2 YYNGEE. This chain's CDR3 is CASSVGRGGVSTEAFF. The DNA for the CDR3 is TGTGCCAGCAGCGTAGGGCGAGGAGGGGTTTCCACTGAAGCTTTCTTT.

This clone was detected a few times. The rearrangement links TRBV2 to TRBJ1-2, with 7 bases that match TRBD1. The CDR3 has 14 residues. Germline values: CDR1 SNHLY, CDR2 FYNNEI. With 5 bases clipped from V and 4 bases from J, the junction kept 7 bases outside the gene matches. The CDR3 loop is CASSKDRESYGYTF. The CDR3, as DNA: TGTGCCAGCAGTAAAGACAGGGAGTCCTATGGCTACACCTTC.

This chain uses TRBV14 with TRBJ2-2; 11 positions agree with TRBD2. The CDR3 totals 17 residues. The V and J ends lost 4 bases and 1 base, in that order; junction bases with no gene match: 5. CDR1 is SGHDN and CDR2 is FVKESK in the germline V gene. CDR3 DNA: TGTGCCAGCAGCCCGGGGACTAGCGGACAGAACACCGGGGAGCTGTTTTTT. Protein product: CASSPGTSGQNTGELFF.

The chain has TRBV3-1 (or the pseudogene TRBV3-2) and TRBJ1-6, with D possibly being TRBD1 (5 bases). The CDR3 is made up of 16 amino acids. The V gene's germline CDR1 is LGHDT and CDR2 YNNKEL (reference sequence). V lost 5 bases, J lost 0 bases, and 11 bases lay in between. The CDR3 DNA reads TGTGCCAGCAGCTCCCACAGGAGCTCCTATAATTCACCCCTCCACTTT. Amino acids: CASSSHRSSYNSPLHF.

V and J are TRBV28 and TRBJ2-2; D is perhaps TRBD2 (5 bases). V lost 3 bases to trimming and J lost 8 bases, with 16 bases between them. Germline CDR1 and CDR2: MDHEN and SYDVKM. CDR3 size: 15 residues. The CDR3 DNA follows: TGTGCCAGCAGTTTTTTGTCCGAGGGTATTGGGGAGCTGTTTTTT. It specifies CASSFLSEGIGELFF.

This chain uses TRBV7-2 with TRBJ2-2; TRBD1 matches at 10 bases. Per germline, CDR1 SGHTA and CDR2 FQGNSA. Trimming took 4 bases from V and 6 from J; bases not matched to a gene: 14. CDR3 size: 18 residues. The CDR3 sequence: CASSSRGATGGKAGELFF. CDR3 bases: TGTGCCAGCAGCTCCCGAGGGGCGACAGGGGGCAAGGCCGGGGAGCTGTTTTTT.

The rearrangement joins TRBV5-1 to TRBJ2-3; 7 bases align to TRBD2. Germline trimming cut 5 bases from V and 0 bases from J; bases unmatched to any gene: 3. Germline CDR1 and CDR2: SGHRS and YFSETQ. The CDR3 is made up of 14 amino acids. This CDR3 is CASRPGGSTDTQYF. In DNA, the CDR3 is TGCGCCAGCAGGCCGGGGGGAAGCACAGATACGCAGTATTTT.

This chain joins TRBV3-1 (or the pseudogene TRBV3-2) and TRBJ1-3; D is uncertain. V was cut by 1 base and J by 4 bases, with 11 bases left in between. The CDR3 runs 15 residues. CDR1 and CDR2 (germline): LGHDT, YNNKEL (reference sequence). In DNA form, the CDR3 reads TGTGCCAGCAGCCAAGTATCACAGCGGGGAAACACCATATATTTT. Translating gives CASSQVSQRGNTIYF.

The chain recombines TRBV4-3 with TRBJ1-5; D may be TRBD1 (5 bases). In germline, CDR1 is LGHNA, CDR2 YSLEER. The CDR3 covers 17 residues. Trimming removed 0 bases at V and 6 bases at J, with 18 bases between. The CDR3 here is CASSQDRGGGSAQPQHF. The CDR3 coding sequence is TGCGCCAGCAGCCAAGATCGGGGGGGTGGATCGGCTCAGCCCCAGCATTTT.

To note about this clone: The sample holds other DNA sequences that translate to the same CDR3. The chain links TRBV7-8 to TRBJ2-7; TRBD1 aligns across 7 bases. The CDR3 loop spans 14 amino acids. V lost 5 bases to trimming and J lost 1 base; unmatched junction nucleotides: 5. Germline V CDR1 and CDR2: SGHVS, FQNEAQ. CDR3 in amino acids: CASSPRDRSYEQYF. For the CDR3, the DNA is TGTGCCAGCAGCCCGAGGGACAGATCCTACGAGCAGTACTTC. Using reference TRBV7-8 and TRBJ2-7 for the parts outside the CDR3, the full variable domain is GAGVSQSPRYKVAKRGQDVALRCDPISGHVSLFWYQQALGQGPEFLTYFQNEAQLDKSGLPSDRFFAERPEGSVSTLKIQRTQQEDSAVYLCASSPRDRSYEQYFGPGTRLTVT.